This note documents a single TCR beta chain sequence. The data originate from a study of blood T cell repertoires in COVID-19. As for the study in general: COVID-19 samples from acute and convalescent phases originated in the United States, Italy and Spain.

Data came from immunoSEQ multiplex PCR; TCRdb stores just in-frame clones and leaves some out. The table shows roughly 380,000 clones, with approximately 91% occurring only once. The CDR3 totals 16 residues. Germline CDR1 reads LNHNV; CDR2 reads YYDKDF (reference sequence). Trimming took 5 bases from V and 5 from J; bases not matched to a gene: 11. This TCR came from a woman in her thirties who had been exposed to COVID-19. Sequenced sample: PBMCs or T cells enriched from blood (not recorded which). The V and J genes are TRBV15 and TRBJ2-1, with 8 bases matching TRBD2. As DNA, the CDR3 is TGTGCCACCAGCGGCCCCCCGAGCGGGAGTAACAATGAGCAGTTCTTC. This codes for CATSGPPSGSNNEQFF. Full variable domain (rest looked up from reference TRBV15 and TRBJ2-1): DAMVIQNPRYQVTQFGKPVTLSCSQTLNHNVMYWYQQKSSQAPKLLFHYYDKDFNNEADTPDNFQSRRPNTSFCFLDIRSPGLGDTAMYLCATSGPPSGSNNEQFFGPGTRLTVL.